The T cell receptor beta chain described here comes from a study of blood T cells in healthy people across ages. Germline lookup yields CDR1 LNHNV and CDR2 YYDKDF (reference sequence). This CDR3 spans 16 amino acids. A J-beta primer mix and a sample-barcoded 5' primer were used in a second PCR of about 7 to 12 cycles. TCRdb processed the 5' RACE reads anew with MiXCR; each CDR3 protein has one entry. Of some 550,000 distinct CDR3 sequences in the sample, around 48% were seen once. This clonotype was observed a handful of times. This TCR was recovered from an elderly man in good health. The sample taken for sequencing was blood. The V and J genes are TRBV15 and TRBJ2-1, with D perhaps matching TRBD1 or TRBD2 (6 bases each). Matching the DNA end better, TRBJ2-7 makes the J call doubtful. The CDR3 is CATSRGQDYSYNEQYF. CDR3 nucleotide sequence: TGTGCCACCAGCAGAGGACAGGACTACTCCTACAATGAGCAGTACTTC.